Below, 8 T cell receptor beta chains from the same sample are listed, as sequenced in a study of blood T cells in healthy people across ages. Through a sample-barcoded 5' primer and a J-beta primer mix, a second PCR was run for roughly 6 to 12 cycles. Via MiXCR, TCRdb re-called the 5' RACE reads, giving one row per CDR3 protein. The data contain around 1.7 million distinct CDR3 sequences, 28% of them singletons. The sample consisted of blood. These receptors all come from a woman under 40 in good health.

In this sample, this clonotype turned up a few times. The chain links TRBV14 to TRBJ2-1, with D hard to call. This CDR3 has 14 amino acids. The V end lost 3 bases, the J end lost 9 bases, and 15 bases lay between the germline ends. Per germline, CDR1 SGHDN and CDR2 FVKESK. The CDR3 sequence: CASSQEKGNREQFF. The CDR3 DNA follows: TGTGCCAGCAGCCAGGAGAAGGGTAACCGTGAGCAGTTCTTC.

The chain has TRBV7-3 and TRBJ2-7; D remains unclear. Germline V lookup: CDR1 SGHTA, CDR2 FQGTGA. Trimming stripped 4 bases from V and 7 bases from J, with 20 bases between. There are 15 residues in the CDR3. CDR3 residues: CASSSRRYPDNEQYF. In DNA form, the CDR3 reads TGTGCCAGCAGCTCCCGAAGGTATCCAGACAATGAGCAGTACTTC.

The V call is TRBV6-2 or TRBV6-3, the J call TRBJ2-1, with TRBD2 identical over 15 bases. TRBJ2-7 matches the DNA end more closely, so the J call is doubtful. Germline V gene data show CDR1 as MNHEY and CDR2 as SVGEGT. The CDR3 loop spans 19 amino acids. CDR3 protein: CASSYSGTSGGLSYNEQYF. The CDR3 DNA is TGTGCCAGCAGTTACTCAGGGACTAGCGGGGGGCTCTCCTACAATGAGCAGTACTTC.

About this clonotype itself: A much larger clone differs by one base, so this may be a read error. This chain joins TRBV5-1 and TRBJ2-3; TRBD1 or TRBD2 may be the D gene (5 bases each). The CDR3 consists of 12 residues. V was trimmed by 3 bases and J by 11 bases, leaving 13 bases between them. Germline loops: CDR1 SGHRS, CDR2 YFSETQ. CDR3 DNA sequence: TGCGCCAGCAGCTCATCCCCTGGGGGGCAGTATTTT. It encodes CASSSSPGGQYF. The full variable domain, completed using reference TRBV5-1 and TRBJ2-3, is KAGVTQTPRYLIKTRGQQVTLSCSPISGHRSVSWYQQTPGQGLQFLFEYFSETQRNKGNFPGRFSGRQFSNSRSEMNVSTLELGDSALYLCASSSSPGGQYFGPGTRLTVL.

This clonotype has more than one count but fewer than ten. The chain uses TRBV20-1 and TRBJ2-7; D gene unclear. The V gene lost 1 base and the J gene lost 6 bases, with 13 bases spanning the gap. Germline V lookup: CDR1 DFQATT, CDR2 SNEGSKA (reference sequence). The CDR3 runs 13 residues. The CDR3 bases are TGCAGTGCTAGAGGCGACCAGTCCCTCGAGCAGTACTTC. This encodes CSARGDQSLEQYF.

Note on this clonotype: Mismatch with germline at one junction end may stem from a read error. The V and J genes are TRBV12-3 or TRBV12-4 and TRBJ1-1; unclear D gene. This CDR3 is 14 amino acids long. In nucleotides, the CDR3 is TGTGTCAGCAGCTCGACCCCCATCAACACTGAAGCTTTCTTT. As protein: CVSSSTPINTEAFF.

This clonotype has a count of ten or more. This sequence joins TRBV4-1 and TRBJ2-3; D gene uncertain. Trimming took off 0 bases at V and 2 bases at J, with 12 bases between the two ends. The CDR3 runs to 16 residues. Germline loops: CDR1 MGHRA, CDR2 YSYEKL. CDR3 DNA: TGCGCCAGCAGCCAAGATGGAAATAGGGCCACAGATACGCAGTATTTT. Protein product: CASSQDGNRATDTQYF.

This clonotype has just a few counts. This sequence joins TRBV9 and TRBJ2-3; 14 bases are a match to TRBD2. The CDR3 extends over 17 amino acids. Germline V gene sequence: CDR1 SGDLS, CDR2 YYNGEE. V was clipped by 4 bases and J by 4 bases; unmatched bases: 8. CDR3 coding DNA: TGTGCCAGCAGCACCAGACTAGCGGGAGGGCCCCCAGATACGCAGTATTTT. The encoded protein is CASSTRLAGGPPDTQYF.